These T cell receptor beta chains were read from a single sample in a study of regulatory T cells in long-lasting Graves disease. TCRdb processed the multiplex PCR reads anew with MiXCR; each CDR3 protein has one entry. The table has about 420,000 distinct CDR3 sequences, 16% seen once; the top ten hold around 23%. This same sample was also part of a study on T cells in Graves' hyperthyroidism and ophthalmopathy.

The material was peripheral blood mononuclear cells (PBMCs), obtained at new diagnosis, from a patient treated with antithyroid drugs. The receptors stem from a woman aged 18-29 years with Graves disease. The CDR3 runs from the conserved cysteine through the conserved F or W. A D gene is named only where the DNA matches it firmly. Only some rows state a clone size, as once, few, many or a class for expanded clones.

j_call d_call clone_size v_call cdr3_aa cdr3_nt
TRBJ2-4 TRBD2 . TRBV12-3/TRBV12-4 CASSPRLAGGPLF TGTGCCAGCAGTCCCCGACTAGCGGGAGGACCCCTCTTC
TRBJ2-1 . many TRBV7-9 CASSFPREDTARDQLYNEQFF TGTGCCAGCAGCTTTCCCAGGGAGGATACTGCGAGGGATCAGTTATACAATGAGCAGTTCTTC
TRBJ2-7 . many TRBV30 CAWASIATYEQYF TGTGCCTGGGCTTCAATAGCGACCTACGAGCAGTACTTC
TRBJ2-7 TRBD1 many TRBV6-1 CASSPYGTGVHEQYF TGTGCCAGCAGCCCCTACGGGACAGGGGTACACGAGCAGTACTTC
TRBJ2-1 TRBD2 many TRBV6-5 CASSYSSWEGRNEQFF TGTGCCAGCAGTTACTCGTCATGGGAGGGCAGGAATGAGCAGTTCTTC
TRBJ2-3 . many TRBV10-3 CAISTRGGTTDTQYF TGTGCCATCAGCACCAGGGGGGGAACCACAGATACGCAGTATTTT
TRBJ2-2 . many TRBV2 CASNLVVGTGELFF TGTGCCAGCAATCTAGTTGTGGGCACCGGGGAGCTGTTTTTT
TRBJ1-4 . . TRBV6-1 CASSGGTGVLEKLFF TGTGCCAGCAGTGGCGGGACGGGGGTTTTGGAAAAACTGTTTTTT
TRBJ2-3 TRBD2 many TRBV20-1 CSARLPSGISTDTQYF TGCAGTGCTAGGCTGCCTAGCGGGATTAGCACAGATACGCAGTATTTT
TRBJ2-3 . many TRBV12-3/TRBV12-4 CASSPQGLGTDTQYF TGTGCCAGCAGTCCGCAGGGACTGGGCACAGATACGCAGTATTTT
TRBJ2-1 TRBD2 many TRBV7-3 CASSSSSGRQHEQFF TGTGCCAGCAGCTCTTCTAGCGGGAGGCAACATGAGCAGTTCTTC
TRBJ1-1 . many TRBV2 CASRGDNLNTEAFF TGTGCCAGCAGGGGGGACAACCTGAACACTGAAGCTTTCTTT
TRBJ2-3 TRBD2 many TRBV20-1 CSASSASGADTQYF TGCAGTGCTAGTTCGGCTAGCGGGGCAGATACGCAGTATTTT
TRBJ2-1 TRBD2 . TRBV19 CASSIDQIAGESYNEQFF TGTGCCAGTAGTATAGATCAAATAGCGGGAGAATCCTACAATGAGCAGTTCTTC
TRBJ2-1 . . TRBV20-1 CSASPSYEQFF TGCAGTGCTAGCCCAAGCTATGAGCAGTTCTTC
TRBJ2-1 . many TRBV11-2 CASSHYRDGQFF TGTGCCAGCAGCCATTACCGGGACGGGCAGTTCTTC
TRBJ1-1 TRBD1 many TRBV30 CAWSVPGQGFSEAFF TGTGCCTGGAGTGTACCGGGACAGGGGTTCTCTGAAGCTTTCTTT
TRBJ2-1 . many TRBV11-2 CASSLDPGGEEQFF TGTGCCAGCAGCTTAGATCCGGGGGGCGAAGAGCAGTTCTTC
TRBJ1-1 TRBD1 many TRBV7-3 CASSLTKDRWIVGPNTEAFF TGTGCCAGCAGCTTAACGAAGGACAGGTGGATTGTTGGGCCCAACACTGAAGCTTTCTTT
TRBJ1-3 . many TRBV6-1 CASRAGALSGNTIYF TGTGCCAGCAGAGCAGGGGCTCTCTCTGGAAACACCATATATTTT
TRBJ2-7 TRBD2 few TRBV5-8 CASRGLAGGNEQYF TGTGCCAGCAGGGGACTAGCGGGAGGCAACGAGCAGTACTTC
TRBJ2-1 . . TRBV11-2 CASSRGTGVSYNEQFF TGTGCCAGCAGCCGAGGCACGGGAGTCTCCTACAATGAGCAGTTCTTC
TRBJ2-1 TRBD2 few TRBV29-1 CSVASWGPSGRTESSYNEQFF TGCAGCGTTGCCTCCTGGGGTCCTAGCGGGAGGACCGAAAGCTCCTACAATGAGCAGTTCTTC
TRBJ2-7 TRBD2 . TRBV27 CASSLKQGGAYEQYF TGTGCCAGCAGTTTAAAGCAGGGAGGGGCCTACGAGCAGTACTTT
TRBJ2-5 . few TRBV5-4 CASSFAGYQETQYF TGTGCCAGCAGCTTTGCAGGGTACCAAGAGACCCAGTACTTC
TRBJ2-2 . many TRBV12-3/TRBV12-4 CASSLIGAGELFF TGTGCCAGCAGTTTGATAGGGGCCGGGGAGCTGTTTTTT
TRBJ2-6 TRBD1 . TRBV13 CASSPQGAWANVLTF TGTGCCAGCAGCCCTCAGGGGGCCTGGGCCAACGTCCTGACTTTC
TRBJ2-2 . . TRBV20-1 CSARDRDRGDTGELFF TGCAGTGCTAGAGATCGGGATAGGGGAGACACCGGGGAGCTGTTTTTT
TRBJ2-3 . many TRBV28 CASSFWRSQGADTQYF TGTGCCAGCAGCTTCTGGAGGAGCCAAGGGGCAGATACGCAGTATTTT